The source of this T cell receptor beta chain is a study of blood T cells in healthy people across ages. A few counts support this clonotype. The use of a sample-barcoded 5' primer and a J-beta primer mix characterized a second PCR of 7 to 11 cycles. TCRdb ran MiXCR on the 5' RACE reads and lists one entry per CDR3 protein. The data hold 700,000 or so distinct CDR3 sequences, with around 43% observed a single time. Specimen: blood. This clonotype was obtained from an older man in good health.

CDR3 coding DNA: TGTGCCAGCAGCCTCCCAATTCGTTTGGGAGAGACCCAGTACTTC. This translates into CASSLPIRLGETQYF. The rearrangement uses TRBV7-2 and TRBJ2-5, with D uncertain. Germline assignment: CDR1 SGHTA and CDR2 FQGNSA. The CDR3 has 15 residues. With 5 bases removed from V and 4 bases from J, the gap between germline ends came to 17 bases.